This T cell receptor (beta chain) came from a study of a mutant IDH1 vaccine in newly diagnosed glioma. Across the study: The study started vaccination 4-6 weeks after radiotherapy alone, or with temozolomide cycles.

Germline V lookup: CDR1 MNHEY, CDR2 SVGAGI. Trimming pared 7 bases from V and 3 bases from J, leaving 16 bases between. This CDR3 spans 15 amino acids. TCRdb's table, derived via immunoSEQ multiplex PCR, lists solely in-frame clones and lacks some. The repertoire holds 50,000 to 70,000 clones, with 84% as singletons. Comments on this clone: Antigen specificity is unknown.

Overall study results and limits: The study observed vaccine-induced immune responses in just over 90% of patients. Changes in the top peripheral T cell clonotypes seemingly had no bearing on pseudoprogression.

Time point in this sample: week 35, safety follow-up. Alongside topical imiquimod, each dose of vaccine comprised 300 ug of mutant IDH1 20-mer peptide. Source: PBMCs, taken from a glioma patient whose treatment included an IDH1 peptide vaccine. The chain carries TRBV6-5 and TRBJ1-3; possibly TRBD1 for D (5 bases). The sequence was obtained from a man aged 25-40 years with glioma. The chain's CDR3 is CASTWDRSNGNTIYF. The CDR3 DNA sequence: TGTGCCAGCACCTGGGACCGAAGTAATGGAAACACCATATATTTT.